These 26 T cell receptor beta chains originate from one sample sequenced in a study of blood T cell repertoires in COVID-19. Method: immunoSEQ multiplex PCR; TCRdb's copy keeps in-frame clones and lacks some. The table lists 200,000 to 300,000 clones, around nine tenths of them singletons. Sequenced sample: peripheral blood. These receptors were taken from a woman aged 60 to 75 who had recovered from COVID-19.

CDR3: CASSLGQGGGEQYF. In DNA, the CDR3 is TGTGCCAGCAGCTTAGGGCAGGGGGGAGGAGAGCAGTACTTC. The chain employs TRBV7-2 and TRBJ2-7; possibly TRBD1 for D (7 bases). The CDR3 consists of 14 residues. V was pared by 1 base and J by 7 bases, with 14 bases between. Germline V gene lookup returns CDR1 SGHTA and CDR2 FQGNSA.

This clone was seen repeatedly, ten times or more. The CDR3 bases are TGTGCCAGCAGTGAGGGGACAGGTCTTAATGAAAAACTGTTTTTT. It specifies CASSEGTGLNEKLFF. The genes are TRBV2 and TRBJ1-4; 8 positions agree with TRBD1. The CDR3 is 15 amino acids. Germline lookup yields CDR1 SNHLY and CDR2 FYNNEI. Losses at the gene ends were 3 bases for V and 4 bases for J; bases not matched to a gene: 4.

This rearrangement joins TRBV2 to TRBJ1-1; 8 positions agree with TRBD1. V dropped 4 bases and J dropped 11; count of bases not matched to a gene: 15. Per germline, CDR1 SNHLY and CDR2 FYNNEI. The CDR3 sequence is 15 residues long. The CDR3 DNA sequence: TGTGCCAGCAGTGGGGGCATACCGGGACAGGCGAGGGCTTTCTTT. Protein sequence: CASSGGIPGQARAFF.

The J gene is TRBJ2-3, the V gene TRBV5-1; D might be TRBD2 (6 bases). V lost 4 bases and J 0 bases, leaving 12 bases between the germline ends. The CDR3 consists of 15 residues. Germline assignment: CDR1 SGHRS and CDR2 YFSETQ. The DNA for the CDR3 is TGCGCCAGCAGCCGGGAGAACCCTAGCACAGATACGCAGTATTTT. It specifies CASSRENPSTDTQYF.

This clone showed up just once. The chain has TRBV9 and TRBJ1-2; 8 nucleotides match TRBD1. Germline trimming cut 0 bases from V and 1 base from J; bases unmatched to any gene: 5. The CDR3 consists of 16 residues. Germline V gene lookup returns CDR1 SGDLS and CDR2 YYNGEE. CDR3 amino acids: CASSVAGGRLNYGYTF. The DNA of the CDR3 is TGTGCCAGCAGCGTAGCAGGGGGCCGACTTAACTATGGCTACACCTTC.

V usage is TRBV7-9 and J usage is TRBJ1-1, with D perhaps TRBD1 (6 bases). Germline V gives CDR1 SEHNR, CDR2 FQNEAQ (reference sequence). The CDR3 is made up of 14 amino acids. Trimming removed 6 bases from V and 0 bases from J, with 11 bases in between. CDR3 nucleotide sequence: TGTGCCAGCAGGCGAACAGGGATGAACACTGAAGCTTTCTTT. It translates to CASRRTGMNTEAFF.

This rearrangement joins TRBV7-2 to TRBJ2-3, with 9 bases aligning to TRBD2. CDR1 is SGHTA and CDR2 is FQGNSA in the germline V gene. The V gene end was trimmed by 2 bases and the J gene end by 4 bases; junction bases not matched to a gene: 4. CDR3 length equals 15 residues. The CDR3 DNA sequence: TGTGCCAGCAGCTTATCTAGCGGGGAAGCAGATACGCAGTATTTT. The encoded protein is CASSLSSGEADTQYF.

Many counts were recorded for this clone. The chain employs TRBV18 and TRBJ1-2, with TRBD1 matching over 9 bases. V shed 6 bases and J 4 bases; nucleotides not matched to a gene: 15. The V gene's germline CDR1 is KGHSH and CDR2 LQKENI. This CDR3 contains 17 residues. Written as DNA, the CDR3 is TGTGCCAGCTCGGGCTTCGGGACAGGGAAGGACTTCTATGGCTACACCTTC. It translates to CASSGFGTGKDFYGYTF.

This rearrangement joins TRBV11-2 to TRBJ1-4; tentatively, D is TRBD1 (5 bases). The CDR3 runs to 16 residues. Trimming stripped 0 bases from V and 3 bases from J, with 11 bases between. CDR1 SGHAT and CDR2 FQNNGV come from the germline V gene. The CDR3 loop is CASSLDMTVPNEKLFF. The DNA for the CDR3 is TGTGCCAGCAGCTTAGATATGACAGTCCCTAATGAAAAACTGTTTTTT.

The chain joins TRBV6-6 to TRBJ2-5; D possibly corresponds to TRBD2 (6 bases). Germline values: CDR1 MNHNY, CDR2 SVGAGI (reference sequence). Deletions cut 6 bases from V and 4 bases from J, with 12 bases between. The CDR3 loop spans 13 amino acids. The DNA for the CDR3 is TGTGCCAGCAGCCGGGAGATCCTAGAGACCCAGTACTTC. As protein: CASSREILETQYF.

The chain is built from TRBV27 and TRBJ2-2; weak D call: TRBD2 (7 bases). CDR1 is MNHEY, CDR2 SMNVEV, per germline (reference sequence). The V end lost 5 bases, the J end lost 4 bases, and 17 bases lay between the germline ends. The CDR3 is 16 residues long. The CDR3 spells CASSPLGAGATGELFF. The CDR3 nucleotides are TGTGCCAGCAGTCCCCTGGGGGCGGGGGCCACCGGGGAGCTGTTTTTT.

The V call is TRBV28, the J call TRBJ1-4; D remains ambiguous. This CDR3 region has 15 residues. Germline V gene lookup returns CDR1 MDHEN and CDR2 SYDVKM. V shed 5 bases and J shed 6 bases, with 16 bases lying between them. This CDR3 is CASSETRGGYEKLFF. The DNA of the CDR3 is TGTGCCAGCAGTGAGACCCGAGGCGGTTATGAAAAACTGTTTTTT.

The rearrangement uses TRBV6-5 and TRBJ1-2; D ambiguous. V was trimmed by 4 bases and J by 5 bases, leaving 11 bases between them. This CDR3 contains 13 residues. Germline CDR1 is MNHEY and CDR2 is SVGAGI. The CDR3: CASSWSEGYGYTF. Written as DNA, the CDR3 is TGTGCCAGCAGTTGGTCAGAGGGTTATGGCTACACCTTC.

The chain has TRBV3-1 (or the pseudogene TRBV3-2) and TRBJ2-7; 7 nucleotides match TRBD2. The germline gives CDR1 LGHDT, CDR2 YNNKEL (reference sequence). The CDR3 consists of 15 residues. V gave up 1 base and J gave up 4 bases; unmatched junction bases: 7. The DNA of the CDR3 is TGTGCCAGCAGCCAAGGCGCGGGGGTCCGGTACGAGCAGTACTTC. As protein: CASSQGAGVRYEQYF.

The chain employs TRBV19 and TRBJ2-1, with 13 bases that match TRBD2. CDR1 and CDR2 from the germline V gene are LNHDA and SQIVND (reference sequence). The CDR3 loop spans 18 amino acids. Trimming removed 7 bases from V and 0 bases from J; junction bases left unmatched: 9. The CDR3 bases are TGTGCCAGTACCGCGACTAGCGGGGGGACAAGCTCCTACAATGAGCAGTTCTTC. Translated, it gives CASTATSGGTSSYNEQFF. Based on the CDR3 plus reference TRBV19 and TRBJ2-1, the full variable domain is DGGITQSPKYLFRKEGQNVTLSCEQNLNHDAMYWYRQDPGQGLRLIYYSQIVNDFQKGDIAEGYSVSREKKESFPLTVTSAQKNPTAFYLCASTATSGGTSSYNEQFFGPGTRLTVL.

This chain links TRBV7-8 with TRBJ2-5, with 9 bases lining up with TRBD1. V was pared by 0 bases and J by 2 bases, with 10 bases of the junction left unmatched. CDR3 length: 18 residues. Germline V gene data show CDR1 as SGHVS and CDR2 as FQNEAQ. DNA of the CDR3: TGTGCCAGCAGCTTAGCGTCGTGGGACAGGGTTTCACAAGAGACCCAGTACTTC. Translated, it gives CASSLASWDRVSQETQYF.

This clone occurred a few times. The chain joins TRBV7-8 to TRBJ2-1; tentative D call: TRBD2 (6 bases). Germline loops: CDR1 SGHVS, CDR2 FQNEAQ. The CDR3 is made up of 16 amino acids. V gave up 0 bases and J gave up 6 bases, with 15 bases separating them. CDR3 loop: CASSLARGVGFNEQFF. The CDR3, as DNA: TGTGCCAGCAGCTTAGCGCGCGGGGTAGGCTTCAATGAGCAGTTCTTC.

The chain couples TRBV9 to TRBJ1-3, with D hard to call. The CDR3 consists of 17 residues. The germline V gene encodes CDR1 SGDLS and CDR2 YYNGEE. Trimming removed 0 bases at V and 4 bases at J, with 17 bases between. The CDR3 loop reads CASSVAPPSIGGNTIYF. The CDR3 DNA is TGTGCCAGCAGCGTAGCTCCCCCTTCTATCGGGGGAAACACCATATATTTT.

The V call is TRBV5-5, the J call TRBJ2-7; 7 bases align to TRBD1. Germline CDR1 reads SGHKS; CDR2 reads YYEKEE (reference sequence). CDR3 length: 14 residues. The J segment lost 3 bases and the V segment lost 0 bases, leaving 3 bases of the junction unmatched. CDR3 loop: CASSLEDRVYEQYF. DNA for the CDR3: TGTGCCAGCAGCTTGGAAGACAGGGTCTACGAGCAGTACTTC.

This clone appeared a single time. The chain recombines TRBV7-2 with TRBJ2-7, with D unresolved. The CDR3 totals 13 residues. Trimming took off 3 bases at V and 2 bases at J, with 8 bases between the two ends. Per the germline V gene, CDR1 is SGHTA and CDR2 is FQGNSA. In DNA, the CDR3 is TGTGCCAGCAGCTTTCCGGAGACCTACGAGCAGTACTTC. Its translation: CASSFPETYEQYF.

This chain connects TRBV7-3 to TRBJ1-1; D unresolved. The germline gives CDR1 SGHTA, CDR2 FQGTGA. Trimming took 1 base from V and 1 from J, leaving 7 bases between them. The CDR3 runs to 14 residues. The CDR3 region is CASSLNPGNTEAFF. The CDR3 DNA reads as TGTGCCAGCAGCTTAAATCCGGGGAACACTGAAGCTTTCTTT.

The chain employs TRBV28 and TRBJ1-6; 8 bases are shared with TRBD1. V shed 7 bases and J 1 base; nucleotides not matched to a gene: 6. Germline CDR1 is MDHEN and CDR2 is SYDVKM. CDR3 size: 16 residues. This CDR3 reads CASTQGGASYNSPLHF. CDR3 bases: TGTGCCAGCACACAGGGGGGGGCTTCCTATAATTCACCCCTCCACTTT.

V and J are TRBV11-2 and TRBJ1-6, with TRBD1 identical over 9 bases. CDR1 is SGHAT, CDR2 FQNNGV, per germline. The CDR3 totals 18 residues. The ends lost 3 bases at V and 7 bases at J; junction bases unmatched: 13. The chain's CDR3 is CASSLGTWDRVMNSPLHF. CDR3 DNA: TGTGCCAGCAGCTTGGGAACGTGGGACAGGGTTATGAATTCACCCCTCCACTTT.

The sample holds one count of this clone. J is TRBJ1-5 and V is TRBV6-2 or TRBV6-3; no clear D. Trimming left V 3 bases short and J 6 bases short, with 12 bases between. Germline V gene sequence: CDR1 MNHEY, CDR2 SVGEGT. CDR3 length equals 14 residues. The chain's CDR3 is CASSYQSGSQPQHF. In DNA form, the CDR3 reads TGTGCCAGCAGTTATCAGTCGGGGTCTCAGCCCCAGCATTTT.

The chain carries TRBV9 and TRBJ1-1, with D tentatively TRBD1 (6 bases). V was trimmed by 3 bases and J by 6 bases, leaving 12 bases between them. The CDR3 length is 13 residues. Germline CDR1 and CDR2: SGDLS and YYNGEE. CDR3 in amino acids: CASSEGGVAEAFF. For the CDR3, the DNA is TGTGCCAGCAGCGAAGGGGGGGTGGCTGAAGCTTTCTTT.

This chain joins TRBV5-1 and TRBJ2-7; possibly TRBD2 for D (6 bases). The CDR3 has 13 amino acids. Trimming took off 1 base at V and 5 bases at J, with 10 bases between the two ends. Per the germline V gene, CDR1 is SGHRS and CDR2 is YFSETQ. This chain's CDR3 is CASSLRGSDEQYF. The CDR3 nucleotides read TGCGCCAGCAGCTTGCGGGGGAGTGACGAGCAGTACTTC.